One TCR beta chain is described in this entry. One junction end does not reproduce the germline sequence, and a read error may be involved. The study reverse transcribed the entire isolated RNA, so it sequenced expressed TCRB transcripts. About 3.57 million reads were obtained on average from naive, central memory and regulatory T cell samples. TCRdb's copy holds only in-frame clones and misses some; the assay was immunoSEQ multiplex PCR. The table includes some 500,000 clones, 9.5% to 12% detected once. This record belongs to a study of beta chain features in type 1 diabetes. The CDR3 has 13 amino acids. Germline V gene sequence: CDR1 SQVTM, CDR2 ANQGSEA.

Sequenced: naive CD4+ T cells from blood. The chain combines TRBV29-1 with TRBJ2-5, with 10 bases lining up with TRBD1. This receptor was identified in a woman aged 18-29 years in good health. The CDR3 coding sequence is TGCAGCGTTGAAGGACAGGGGGCAGAGAGCCAGTACTTC. This gives the protein CSVEGQGAESQYF.